These 6 T cell receptor beta chains were sequenced from one sample in a study of T-cell memory formation after mild COVID-19. A single record per CDR3 protein comes from TCRdb applying MiXCR to the 5' RACE reads. The profile shows about 150,000 distinct CDR3 sequences, about 19% of them singletons. The specimen was PBMCs or a T cell subset sorted from them (not recorded which). The receptors derive from an adult woman who had mild COVID-19 (a few samples of this study predate the infection). Cell type and time point are not known.

The chain couples TRBV20-1 to TRBJ2-7; a weak D match, TRBD2 (5 bases). Trimming left V 3 bases short and J 6 bases short, with 18 bases between. The germline V gene encodes CDR1 DFQATT and CDR2 SNEGSKA (reference sequence). The CDR3 consists of 14 residues. This chain's CDR3 is CSASPNILASEQYF. The DNA of the CDR3 is TGCAGTGCTAGTCCCAACATTCTAGCTAGCGAGCAGTACTTC.

Notes on this clonotype: A read error may explain this, as a much larger clone is one base away. This chain links TRBV5-1 with TRBJ2-7; 9 nucleotides align to TRBD1. Germline CDR1 SGHRS, CDR2 YFSETQ. CDR3 length: 14 residues. Germline trimming cut 7 bases from V and 6 bases from J; bases unmatched to any gene: 11. For the CDR3, the DNA is TGCGCCAGCGGACACCGGGACAGGGTGGTCGAGCAGTACTTC. It is translated as CASGHRDRVVEQYF.

The chain couples TRBV7-2 to TRBJ2-1; 10 bases are a match to TRBD2. Looked up from germline, CDR1 is SGHTA and CDR2 is FQGNSA. V shed 3 bases and J 6 bases; nucleotides not matched to a gene: 8. The CDR3 covers 16 residues. In DNA form, the CDR3 reads TGTGCCAGCAGCTTCCGAAAGCTAGCGGGGGTCAATGAGCAGTTCTTC. Its translation: CASSFRKLAGVNEQFF.

In its sample, this clonotype was seen a few times. This chain connects TRBV29-1 to TRBJ2-1, with TRBD2 identical over 11 bases. Germline V gives CDR1 SQVTM, CDR2 ANQGSEA. V was clipped by 7 bases and J by 2 bases; unmatched bases: 10. There are 16 residues in the CDR3. CDR3 region: CSAVAGGVEPYNEQFF. In DNA, the CDR3 is TGCAGCGCCGTAGCGGGGGGGGTTGAGCCCTACAATGAGCAGTTCTTC.

This clonotype was observed a few times. The V call is TRBV12-3 or TRBV12-4, the J call TRBJ2-2; possible D gene TRBD2, 5 bases. Trimming pared 6 bases from V and 4 bases from J, leaving 12 bases between. The CDR3 covers 14 residues. CDR3 region: CASSPQAVTGELFF. The DNA for the CDR3 is TGTGCCAGCAGCCCCCAAGCGGTCACCGGGGAGCTGTTTTTT.

This chain uses TRBV7-9 with TRBJ1-2; D not certain. The germline gives CDR1 SEHNR, CDR2 FQNEAQ (reference sequence). The CDR3 loop spans 11 amino acids. V was cut by 7 bases and J by 3 bases, with 6 bases left in between. The DNA of the CDR3 is TGTGCCAGCACGCACTACTATGGCTACACCTTC. This encodes CASTHYYGYTF.